A single sample is the source of the 32 T cell receptor beta chains below, sequenced in a study of Graves' ophthalmopathy and Graves' hyperthyroidism. Amplifying from RNA transcripts, the study obtained TCR beta CDR3 regions. First-round RT-PCR with HTBI primers preceded a second-round multiplex PCR. One entry per CDR3 protein results from TCRdb running MiXCR on the multiplex PCR reads. The sample includes about 220,000 distinct CDR3 sequences, about a fifth of them seen just once. The sequenced material came from peripheral blood. All receptors derive from a woman aged 45-65 years with Graves' ophthalmopathy.

There are many counts of this clonotype. The genes are TRBV2 and TRBJ2-5; TRBD2 agrees at 8 bases. The CDR3 is made up of 16 amino acids. Germline CDR1 is SNHLY and CDR2 is FYNNEI. The junction had 10 bases not matched to a gene; V was cut back by 2 bases and J by 5 bases. CDR3 region: CASSELPAGGWETQYF. The CDR3 DNA reads TGTGCCAGCAGTGAACTGCCGGCGGGAGGTTGGGAGACCCAGTACTTC.

This clonotype has ten or more counts. The rearrangement uses TRBV9 and TRBJ1-2; 9 bases map to TRBD1. The CDR3 sequence is 15 residues long. Germline loops: CDR1 SGDLS, CDR2 YYNGEE. The V segment lost 0 bases and the J segment 1 base; nucleotides outside the gene matches: 1. The CDR3 spells CASSVAGQGNYGYTF. CDR3 nucleotide sequence: TGTGCCAGCAGCGTAGCGGGACAGGGTAACTATGGCTACACCTTC. Looking up the rest from reference TRBV9 and TRBJ1-2 gives the full variable domain: DSGVTQTPKHLITATGQRVTLRCSPRSGDLSVYWYQQSLDQGLQFLIQYYNGEERAKGNILERFSAQQFPDLHSELNLSSLELGDSALYFCASSVAGQGNYGYTFGSGTRLTVV.

The chain is built from TRBV28 and TRBJ1-6; TRBD1 aligns across 7 bases. The germline V gene has CDR1 MDHEN and CDR2 SYDVKM. With V trimmed by 7 bases and J by 8 bases, 17 bases remained unmatched. The CDR3 is made up of 17 amino acids. The CDR3 region is CASTRAGKWTGDSPLHF. DNA for the CDR3: TGTGCCAGCACTCGGGCGGGCAAATGGACAGGAGATTCACCCCTCCACTTT.

This clonotype was seen at least ten times. This chain uses TRBV25-1 with TRBJ2-7; D may be TRBD2 (5 bases). V was trimmed by 1 base and J by 0 bases, leaving 10 bases between them. This CDR3 has 15 amino acids. The germline V gene has CDR1 MGHDK and CDR2 SYGVNS. The CDR3 DNA sequence: TGTGCCAGCAGTGAATTTGGGGAGAGCTCCTACGAGCAGTACTTC. Its translation is CASSEFGESSYEQYF.

This clonotype was recorded many times. The chain carries TRBV28 and TRBJ1-5, with 8 bases lining up with TRBD1. Germline V gives CDR1 MDHEN, CDR2 SYDVKM. CDR3 length: 16 residues. V was pared by 6 bases and J by 3 bases, with 10 bases of the junction left unmatched. CDR3 nucleotide sequence: TGTGCCAGCAGCGTCCGACAGGGGCCCCCCAATCAGCCCCAGCATTTT. It is translated as CASSVRQGPPNQPQHF.

This clonotype was detected many times. The chain has TRBV4-2 and TRBJ2-7; 13 bases line up with TRBD2. The CDR3 contains 15 residues. Looked up from germline, CDR1 is LGHNA and CDR2 is YNFKEQ. With V trimmed by 4 bases and J by 7 bases, 7 bases remained unmatched. CDR3 residues: CASSRTSGRAEEQYF. The CDR3 DNA follows: TGTGCCAGCAGCCGTACTAGCGGGAGGGCCGAGGAGCAGTACTTC.

This clonotype has at least ten counts. This chain connects TRBV19 to TRBJ1-1; a possible D gene is TRBD1 (5 bases). V shed 3 bases and J shed 1 base, with 12 bases lying between them. There are 15 residues in the CDR3. In germline, CDR1 is LNHDA, CDR2 SQIVND (reference sequence). For the CDR3, the DNA is TGTGCCAGTAGTATCGCGGGGGTTCGGAACACTGAAGCTTTCTTT. It codes for CASSIAGVRNTEAFF.

The chain is built from TRBV5-5 and TRBJ2-5; 9 nucleotides align to TRBD2. CDR1 and CDR2 from the germline V gene are SGHKS and YYEKEE (reference sequence). This CDR3 has 16 residues. J was trimmed by 2 bases and V by 2 bases; bases with no gene match: 7. The CDR3 spells CASSFGRLAAQETQYF. Written as DNA, the CDR3 is TGTGCCAGCAGCTTTGGGAGACTAGCGGCACAAGAGACCCAGTACTTC. Based on the CDR3 plus reference TRBV5-5 and TRBJ2-5, the full variable domain is DAGVTQSPTHLIKTRGQQVTLRCSPISGHKSVSWYQQVLGQGPQFIFQYYEKEERGRGNFPDRFSARQFPNYSSELNVNALLLGDSALYLCASSFGRLAAQETQYFGPGTRLLVL.

Ten or more counts support this clonotype. The chain carries TRBV5-1 and TRBJ2-2, with D possibly matching TRBD2 (6 bases). The V gene lost 4 bases and the J gene lost 6 bases, with 13 bases spanning the gap. The CDR3 length is 14 residues. Germline CDR1 is SGHRS and CDR2 is YFSETQ. CDR3 sequence (DNA): TGCGCCAGCAGCAGGGACTCCACCTCCGGGGAGCTGTTTTTT. This sequence encodes CASSRDSTSGELFF. Based on the CDR3 plus reference TRBV5-1 and TRBJ2-2, the full variable domain is KAGVTQTPRYLIKTRGQQVTLSCSPISGHRSVSWYQQTPGQGLQFLFEYFSETQRNKGNFPGRFSGRQFSNSRSEMNVSTLELGDSALYLCASSRDSTSGELFFGEGSRLTVL.

This clonotype was counted at least ten times. The chain combines TRBV20-1 with TRBJ2-6; D may match TRBD1 or TRBD2 (6 bases each). V was pared by 6 bases and J by 0 bases, with 12 bases between. CDR3 length: 15 amino acids. Germline V gene lookup returns CDR1 DFQATT and CDR2 SNEGSKA (reference sequence). The CDR3 is CSAGGAYSGANVLTF. For the CDR3, the DNA is TGCAGTGCGGGGGGCGCGTACTCTGGGGCCAACGTCCTGACTTTC.

Many counts were recorded for this clonotype. The chain recombines TRBV2 with TRBJ2-7; TRBD2 agrees at 13 bases. Looked up from germline, CDR1 is SNHLY and CDR2 is FYNNEI. Trimming removed 6 bases from V and 3 bases from J; junction bases left unmatched: 8. The CDR3 contains 16 residues. The CDR3 protein is CASSPSGTSGIYEQYF. CDR3 nucleotide sequence: TGTGCCAGCAGCCCCTCCGGGACTAGCGGGATCTACGAGCAGTACTTC.

The table lists this clonotype with many counts. The V gene is TRBV29-1, the J gene TRBJ1-1, with 8 bases matching TRBD1. Germline lookup yields CDR1 SQVTM and CDR2 ANQGSEA. This CDR3 comprises 14 residues. Unmatched junction bases numbered 9, after V lost 7 bases and J lost 2 bases. The CDR3 loop is CSARTGRFNTEAFF. For the CDR3, the DNA is TGCAGCGCCCGGACAGGGCGTTTCAACACTGAAGCTTTCTTT.

This chain joins TRBV30 and TRBJ2-2; TRBD1 or TRBD2 may be the D gene (6 bases each). The ends were cut back, 0 bases at V and 1 base at J, with 12 bases in the middle. The CDR3 extends over 16 amino acids. Germline V CDR1 and CDR2: GTSNPN, SVGIG (reference sequence). CDR3 amino acids: CAWSVRGALNTGELFF. CDR3 nucleotide sequence: TGTGCCTGGAGTGTAAGGGGGGCCCTGAACACCGGGGAGCTGTTTTTT.

The V and J genes are TRBV18 and TRBJ2-7, with 9 bases matching TRBD2. This CDR3 region has 18 residues. Germline CDR1 is KGHSH and CDR2 is LQKENI. The V segment lost 3 bases and the J segment 0 bases; nucleotides outside the gene matches: 12. The CDR3 protein is CASSPLRAGGSHSYEQYF. CDR3 DNA sequence: TGTGCCAGCTCACCTTTAAGGGCGGGGGGGAGCCACTCCTACGAGCAGTACTTC. Based on the CDR3 plus reference TRBV18 and TRBJ2-7, the full variable domain is NAGVMQNPRHLVRRRGQEARLRCSPMKGHSHVYWYRQLPEEGLKFMVYLQKENIIDESGMPKERFSAEFPKEGPSILRIQQVVRGDSAAYFCASSPLRAGGSHSYEQYFGPGTRLTVT.

Ten or more counts support this clonotype. The J gene is TRBJ2-7, the V gene TRBV28; D is possibly TRBD1 (5 bases). The V and J ends lost 4 bases and 6 bases respectively, with 13 bases between them. Germline V CDR1 and CDR2: MDHEN, SYDVKM. The CDR3 is made up of 13 amino acids. CDR3 in DNA: TGTGCCAGCAGTTGGGGCACAGCCCGCGAGCAGTACTTC. Encoded protein: CASSWGTAREQYF. Full variable domain (outside the CDR3, taken from reference TRBV28 and TRBJ2-7): DVKVTQSSRYLVKRTGEKVFLECVQDMDHENMFWYRQDPGLGLRLIYFSYDVKMKEKGDIPEGYSVSREKKERFSLILESASTNQTSMYLCASSWGTAREQYFGPGTRLTVT.

The chain has TRBV24-1 and TRBJ2-5; unclear D gene. V lost 1 base to trimming and J lost 5 bases, with 13 bases between them. Germline assignment: CDR1 KGHDR and CDR2 SFDVKD. This CDR3 has 15 residues. Here the CDR3 reads CATSDFGRDRETQYF. DNA of the CDR3: TGTGCCACCAGTGATTTCGGGCGTGATCGGGAGACCCAGTACTTC.

V usage is TRBV11-2 and J usage is TRBJ1-5, with a tentative D call TRBD1 (6 bases). CDR3 length: 16 amino acids. Trimming shortened V by 2 bases and J by 0 bases, and 11 bases separated the two germline ends. CDR1 is SGHAT and CDR2 is FQNNGV in the germline V gene. CDR3 in amino acids: CASSLYGQNSNQPQHF. CDR3 DNA sequence: TGTGCCAGCAGCTTATACGGACAGAATAGCAATCAGCCCCAGCATTTT.

The V call is TRBV28, the J call TRBJ2-3; tentatively, D is TRBD1 (5 bases). V was shortened by 4 bases and J by 5 bases, with 16 bases between the two germline ends. Germline assignment: CDR1 MDHEN and CDR2 SYDVKM. CDR3 size: 15 residues. This chain's CDR3 is CASSSLTDPRDTQYF. The CDR3 DNA is TGTGCCAGCAGTTCCCTGACAGACCCCAGAGATACGCAGTATTTT.

This clonotype was counted many times. This chain connects TRBV12-3 or TRBV12-4 to TRBJ2-5; D might be TRBD2 (5 bases). V was cut by 4 bases and J by 7 bases, with 13 bases left in between. This CDR3 has 13 amino acids. Here the CDR3 DNA reads TGTGCCAGCAGTTCGGGGTTACAGTCGACCCAGTACTTC. The encoded protein is CASSSGLQSTQYF.

This clonotype was counted between two and nine times. The rearrangement uses TRBV4-1 and TRBJ1-5; a weak D match, TRBD1 (6 bases). The V and J ends lost 4 bases and 3 bases respectively, with 10 bases between them. The CDR3 has 14 amino acids. CDR1 MGHRA and CDR2 YSYEKL come from the germline V gene. CDR3 loop: CASSPDSFNQPQHF. The CDR3 DNA follows: TGCGCCAGCAGCCCGGACAGCTTCAATCAGCCCCAGCATTTT.

In this sample, this clonotype turned up many times. The CDR3 sequence is CASSHSGGAEAFF. In DNA, the CDR3 is TGCGCCAGCAGCCACTCGGGGGGGGCTGAAGCTTTCTTT. The chain employs TRBV4-1 and TRBJ1-1, with a weak D call TRBD1 (5 bases). Germline lookup yields CDR1 MGHRA and CDR2 YSYEKL. V lost 3 bases and J 6 bases, leaving 11 bases between the germline ends. CDR3 length equals 13 residues.

In its sample, this clonotype was seen a few times. V is TRBV27 and J is TRBJ1-1; TRBD1 matches 7 bases. The length of the CDR3 is 14 residues. Germline V gene data show CDR1 as MNHEY and CDR2 as SMNVEV (reference sequence). J lost 1 base, V lost 6 bases, and 5 bases had no gene match. The chain's CDR3 is CASSTGQKNTEAFF. CDR3 sequence (DNA): TGTGCCAGCAGCACGGGACAGAAGAACACTGAAGCTTTCTTT.

Comment on this clonotype: A much larger clone lies one base from this, so it may be a read error. This chain joins TRBV5-1 and TRBJ2-5, with D tentatively TRBD2 (6 bases). The CDR3 covers 15 residues. Germline V gene data show CDR1 as SGHRS and CDR2 as YFSETQ. The CDR3 is CASSLGRDGGEIQYF. The DNA of the CDR3 is TGCGCCAGCAGCCTCGGCAGGGACGGGGGAGAGATCCAGTACTTC.

This clonotype appeared a single time. The gene calls are TRBV6-1 and TRBJ2-7, with unresolved D. The CDR3 is 11 amino acids. Germline loops: CDR1 MNHNS, CDR2 SASEGT. Trimming took 7 bases from V and 5 from J, leaving 9 bases between them. This chain's CDR3 is CASTEAHEQYF. As DNA, the CDR3 is TGTGCCAGCACAGAGGCCCACGAGCAGTACTTC.

This clonotype was recorded at least ten times. The V and J genes are TRBV29-1 and TRBJ1-1, with TRBD1 matching 9 bases. There are 14 residues in the CDR3. The V segment lost 7 bases and the J segment 1 base; nucleotides outside the gene matches: 7. CDR1 SQVTM and CDR2 ANQGSEA come from the germline V gene. The CDR3 DNA sequence: TGCAGCGCCTCCGGGGACAGGGCGAACACTGAAGCTTTCTTT. Encoded protein: CSASGDRANTEAFF.

The table lists this clonotype with many counts. A junction end diverges from the germline sequence, so it may reflect a read error. V gene TRBV7-9 combines with J gene TRBJ2-5, with D uncertain. The length of the CDR3 is 15 residues. In germline, CDR1 is SEHNR, CDR2 FQNEAQ (reference sequence). CDR3 sequence reads: CASSFLTGAPETQHF. The CDR3 nucleotides read TGTGCCAGCAGCTTCCTCACTGGCGCGCCAGAGACCCAGCACTTC.

This clonotype was counted ten times or more. The rearrangement links TRBV19 to TRBJ2-2; D call uncertain. The CDR3 length is 16 residues. The germline CDR1 and CDR2 sequences are LNHDA and SQIVND (reference sequence). V gave up 3 bases and J gave up 4 bases, with 15 bases separating them. In DNA form, the CDR3 reads TGTGCCAGTAGTATTGCAAGGGCTCGTGGCACCGGGGAGCTGTTTTTT. Protein sequence: CASSIARARGTGELFF.

In its sample, this clonotype was seen many times. The chain recombines TRBV12-3 or TRBV12-4 with TRBJ2-3; D is uncertain. The CDR3 loop spans 12 amino acids. Trimming left V 7 bases short and J 3 bases short, with 8 bases between. The CDR3 region has the DNA TGTGCCAGCAACCCCGGTACAGATACGCAGTATTTT. Its translation is CASNPGTDTQYF.

This clonotype came up a few times. The chain employs TRBV12-3 or TRBV12-4 and TRBJ2-2, with 7 bases matching TRBD1. The length of the CDR3 is 14 residues. The ends lost 3 bases at V and 5 bases at J; junction bases unmatched: 3. The CDR3 DNA sequence: TGTGCCAGCAGTTTCGGCAGGGGGACCGGGGAGCTGTTTTTT. Encoded protein: CASSFGRGTGELFF.

This clonotype was picked up a small number of times. V and J are TRBV6-5 and TRBJ1-3, with D unresolved. Trimming took off 2 bases at V and 0 bases at J, with 8 bases between the two ends. From germline, CDR1 is MNHEY and CDR2 SVGAGI. There are 15 residues in the CDR3. CDR3 amino acids: CASSYLAFSGNTIYF. The CDR3 nucleotides are TGTGCCAGCAGTTACCTGGCTTTCTCTGGAAACACCATATATTTT.

At least ten counts were recorded for this clonotype. This sequence joins TRBV5-1 and TRBJ2-2; no reliable D call. V was clipped by 0 bases and J by 1 base, with 16 bases between them. The CDR3 is 18 amino acids. Looked up from germline, CDR1 is SGHRS and CDR2 is YFSETQ. This CDR3 is CASSLVAALRLNTGELFF. Written as DNA, the CDR3 is TGCGCCAGCAGCTTGGTAGCAGCCCTCAGACTGAACACCGGGGAGCTGTTTTTT. Supplemented by reference TRBV5-1 and TRBJ2-2, the full variable domain reads KAGVTQTPRYLIKTRGQQVTLSCSPISGHRSVSWYQQTPGQGLQFLFEYFSETQRNKGNFPGRFSGRQFSNSRSEMNVSTLELGDSALYLCASSLVAALRLNTGELFFGEGSRLTVL.

This clonotype was observed many times. The chain is built from TRBV28 and TRBJ2-2; tentative D call: TRBD2 (5 bases). The CDR3 is 15 residues long. In germline, CDR1 is MDHEN, CDR2 SYDVKM. V was pared by 3 bases and J by 1 base, with 9 bases between. In nucleotides, the CDR3 is TGTGCCAGCAGTTTTCTAAGCGGGAACACCGGGGAGCTGTTTTTT. This translates into CASSFLSGNTGELFF.